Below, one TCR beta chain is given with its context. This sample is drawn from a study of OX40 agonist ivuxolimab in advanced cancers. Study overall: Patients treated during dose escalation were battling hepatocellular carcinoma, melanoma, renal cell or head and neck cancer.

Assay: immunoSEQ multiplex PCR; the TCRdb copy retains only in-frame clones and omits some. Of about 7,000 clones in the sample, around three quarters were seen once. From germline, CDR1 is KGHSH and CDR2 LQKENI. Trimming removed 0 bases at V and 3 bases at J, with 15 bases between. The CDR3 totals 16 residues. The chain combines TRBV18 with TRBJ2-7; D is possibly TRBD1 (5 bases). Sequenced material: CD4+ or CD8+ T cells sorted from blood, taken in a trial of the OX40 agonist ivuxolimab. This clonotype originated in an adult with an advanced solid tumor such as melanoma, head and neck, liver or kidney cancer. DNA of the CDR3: TGTGCCAGCTCACCACCTGGGGCCAGTGTCCTCTACGAGCAGTACTTC. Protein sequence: CASSPPGASVLYEQYF.